A selection of T cell receptor beta chains follows, all from one sample in a study of somatic mutations in cytotoxic T cells in rheumatoid arthritis. Some clones are missing from TCRdb's copy, which holds only in-frame ones; the method was immunoSEQ multiplex PCR. Altogether 15,000 or so clones are present, around 70% being singletons, with the ten largest covering 8% to 13%. Sequencing was performed on CD8+ T cells sorted from blood. The receptors come from an adult with rheumatoid arthritis. The CDR3 runs from the conserved cysteine through the conserved F or W. D genes are given only for firm matches. Only some rows state a clone size, as once, few, many or a class for expanded clones.

J | D | V | size | DNA | CDR3
TRBJ1-2 | - | TRBV7-9 | - | TGTGCCAGCAGTTCACCGGGAAACCGAGCTAACTATGGCTACACCTTC | CASSSPGNRANYGYTF
TRBJ2-5 | - | TRBV29-1 | - | TGCAGCGTTGGTGGGGCCCTACCAAGTGAGACCCAGTACTTC | CSVGGALPSETQYF
TRBJ2-5 | TRBD1 | TRBV29-1 | once | TGCAGCGTTGATGGTCAGGGGGCCGTCGCCCCTCTAGAGACCCAGTACTTC | CSVDGQGAVAPLETQYF
TRBJ2-1 | TRBD2 | TRBV27 | - | TGTGCCAGCAGTTTGGGGGGGTACTACAATGAGCAGTTCTTC | CASSLGGYYNEQFF
TRBJ1-1 | TRBD1 | TRBV11-3 | once | TGTGCCAGCAGCCAGGGGGTTAGCACTGAAGCTTTCTTT | CASSQGVSTEAFF
TRBJ1-2 | TRBD1 | TRBV5-4 | once | TGTGCCAGCAGCTTGCCGGGACAGACGAGCGGCCATGGCTACACCTTC | CASSLPGQTSGHGYTF
TRBJ1-1 | - | TRBV12-2 | - | TGTGCAAGTCGCCCCATCCGGGGGAAGGGGAACACTGAAGCTTTCTTT | CASRPIRGKGNTEAFF
TRBJ2-7 | - | TRBV7-6 | - | TGTGCCAGCAGCTCCATGGGGGGGCCCTCCTACGAGCAGTACTTC | CASSSMGGPSYEQYF
TRBJ1-1 | - | TRBV6-5 | few | TGTGCCAGCAGTTCCGAGGGTAGCACTGAAGCTTTCTTT | CASSSEGSTEAFF
TRBJ2-7 | - | TRBV7-6 | - | TGTGCCAGCAGCTTGAGGGCTTACTACGAGCAGTACTTC | CASSLRAYYEQYF
TRBJ2-1 | - | TRBV9 | - | TGTGCCAGCAGCGTAGATAGCAATGAGCAGTTCTTC | CASSVDSNEQFF
TRBJ1-2 | - | TRBV5-4 | - | TGTGCCAGCAGCTTAGCAGGGGCATTCTATGGCTACACCTTC | CASSLAGAFYGYTF
TRBJ2-7 | - | TRBV6-1 | - | TGTGCCAGCAGTCTGGGAGATAGCTTCTACGAGCAGTACTTC | CASSLGDSFYEQYF
TRBJ2-1 | TRBD2 | TRBV7-3 | - | TGTGCCAGCAGCTCCGCCGGGACTAGCGATTACAATGAGCAGTTCTTC | CASSSAGTSDYNEQFF